One sample yielded the 7 T cell receptor beta chains listed below, sequenced in a study of beta chain features in type 1 diabetes. No antigens are known for them. Study conclusions and caveats: Moderate but significant shortening of TCRB CDR3s was recorded in all four CD4+ subsets from Type 1 diabetes patients.

Expressed TCRB transcripts got sequenced, as all isolated RNA was reverse transcribed. Clones were sequenced by immunoSEQ multiplex PCR, and TCRdb holds only the in-frame ones, with some missing. The table has 630,000 or so clones, about an eighth seen once. The specimen sequenced was naive CD4+ T cells from blood. Every receptor here comes from a man between 18 and 35 years old with type 1 diabetes.

The chain recombines TRBV30 with TRBJ1-5; no definite D call. The CDR3 is 14 amino acids. CDR1 and CDR2 from the germline V gene are GTSNPN and SVGIG (reference sequence). The V end lost 3 bases, the J end lost 0 bases, and 9 bases lay between the germline ends. CDR3 amino acids: CAWSGDYSNQPQHF. As DNA, the CDR3 is TGTGCCTGGAGCGGGGATTATAGCAATCAGCCCCAGCATTTT.

This clone was counted a few times. CDR3 residues: CASSVVKGPSCGNQPQHF. In nucleotides, the CDR3 is TGTGCCAGCAGCGTAGTAAAGGGACCGTCATGCGGCAATCAGCCCCAGCATTTT. This chain connects TRBV9 to TRBJ1-5; D is perhaps TRBD1 (5 bases). Germline CDR1 and CDR2: SGDLS and YYNGEE. The length of the CDR3 is 18 residues. V was pared by 0 bases and J by 2 bases, with 18 bases between.

The V gene is TRBV5-1, the J gene TRBJ2-3; D unclear. V lost 3 bases and J 6 bases, leaving 8 bases between the germline ends. Looked up from germline, CDR1 is SGHRS and CDR2 is YFSETQ. This CDR3 contains 12 residues. This chain's CDR3 is CASSSDRDTQYF. CDR3 DNA sequence: TGCGCCAGCAGCTCTGACCGCGATACGCAGTATTTT.

This clone has just a few counts. J is TRBJ2-2 and V is TRBV6-5; D not certain. The CDR3 length is 12 residues. CDR1 MNHEY and CDR2 SVGAGI come from the germline V gene. V was cut by 7 bases and J by 5 bases, with 8 bases left in between. For the CDR3, the DNA is TGTGCCAGCAAGGTCTGGACCGGGGAGCTGTTTTTT. This sequence encodes CASKVWTGELFF.

V gene TRBV5-4 combines with J gene TRBJ2-1; D remains unclear. The germline gives CDR1 SGHNT, CDR2 YYREEE (reference sequence). CDR3 length: 12 residues. The germline V and J ends were trimmed by 4 bases and 9 bases, with 11 bases remaining between them. DNA of the CDR3: TGTGCCAGCAGCCCCGGGTTCACTGAGCAGTTCTTC. Translation: CASSPGFTEQFF.

The rearrangement joins TRBV11-2 to TRBJ2-5; D is possibly TRBD1 (5 bases). Per the germline V gene, CDR1 is SGHAT and CDR2 is FQNNGV. The CDR3 runs 18 residues. V lost 6 bases, J lost 1 base, and 24 bases lay in between. Here the CDR3 reads CASSSKLHSRVGQETQYF. The CDR3 nucleotides are TGTGCCAGCAGTTCTAAACTTCATAGCAGGGTTGGCCAAGAGACCCAGTACTTC.

This clone was seen only a few times. CDR3 protein: CASSRMGQGFTGGQFF. Written as DNA, the CDR3 is TGTGCCAGCAGCCGGATGGGACAGGGCTTCACGGGGGGGCAGTTCTTC. The chain joins TRBV5-4 to TRBJ2-1, with 9 nucleotides matching TRBD1. From germline, CDR1 is SGHNT and CDR2 YYREEE (reference sequence). The CDR3 is made up of 16 amino acids. Germline trimming cut 4 bases from V and 12 bases from J; bases unmatched to any gene: 17.